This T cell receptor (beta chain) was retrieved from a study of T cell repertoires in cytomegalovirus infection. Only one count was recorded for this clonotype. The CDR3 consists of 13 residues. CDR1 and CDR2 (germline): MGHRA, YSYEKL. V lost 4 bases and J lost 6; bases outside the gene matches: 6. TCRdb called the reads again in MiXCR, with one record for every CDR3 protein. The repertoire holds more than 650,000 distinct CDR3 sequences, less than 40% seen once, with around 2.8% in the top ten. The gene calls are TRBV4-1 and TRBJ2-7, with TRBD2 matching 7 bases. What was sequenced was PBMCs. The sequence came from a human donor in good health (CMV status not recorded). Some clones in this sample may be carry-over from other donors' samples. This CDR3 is CASSPGEGLEQYF. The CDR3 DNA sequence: TGCGCCAGCAGCCCGGGGGAGGGGCTCGAGCAGTACTTC.